The entry below gives a single T cell receptor (beta chain) sequence along with its context. Its antigen is still unknown. This sample is drawn from a study of radiotherapy plus CTLA-4 blockade in lung cancer. Study-wide background: Objective responses occurred in 15% to 20% of patients; about 31% had disease control.

CDR1 is SGHRS, CDR2 YFSETQ, per germline. With V trimmed by 0 bases and J by 3 bases, 7 bases remained unmatched. This CDR3 contains 17 residues. Regarding the study as a whole: Early blood T cell clone changes and increased post-radiation serum interferon-beta were reportedly the strongest response predictors.

Some clones are missing from TCRdb's copy, which holds only in-frame ones; the method was immunoSEQ multiplex PCR. The sample has 40,000 to 55,000 clones, more than 70% seen once; the top ten hold less than 3%. This specimen was peripheral blood, taken from a patient treated with radiotherapy plus ipilimumab. This clonotype originated in a human donor with non-small cell lung cancer whose response to radiotherapy plus ipilimumab could not be evaluated. The gene calls are TRBV5-1 and TRBJ2-1; 9 positions match TRBD2. The DNA for the CDR3 is TGCGCCAGCAGCTTGGCCCGAGCGGGGGGCCGCTACAATGAGCAGTTCTTC. This codes for CASSLARAGGRYNEQFF.